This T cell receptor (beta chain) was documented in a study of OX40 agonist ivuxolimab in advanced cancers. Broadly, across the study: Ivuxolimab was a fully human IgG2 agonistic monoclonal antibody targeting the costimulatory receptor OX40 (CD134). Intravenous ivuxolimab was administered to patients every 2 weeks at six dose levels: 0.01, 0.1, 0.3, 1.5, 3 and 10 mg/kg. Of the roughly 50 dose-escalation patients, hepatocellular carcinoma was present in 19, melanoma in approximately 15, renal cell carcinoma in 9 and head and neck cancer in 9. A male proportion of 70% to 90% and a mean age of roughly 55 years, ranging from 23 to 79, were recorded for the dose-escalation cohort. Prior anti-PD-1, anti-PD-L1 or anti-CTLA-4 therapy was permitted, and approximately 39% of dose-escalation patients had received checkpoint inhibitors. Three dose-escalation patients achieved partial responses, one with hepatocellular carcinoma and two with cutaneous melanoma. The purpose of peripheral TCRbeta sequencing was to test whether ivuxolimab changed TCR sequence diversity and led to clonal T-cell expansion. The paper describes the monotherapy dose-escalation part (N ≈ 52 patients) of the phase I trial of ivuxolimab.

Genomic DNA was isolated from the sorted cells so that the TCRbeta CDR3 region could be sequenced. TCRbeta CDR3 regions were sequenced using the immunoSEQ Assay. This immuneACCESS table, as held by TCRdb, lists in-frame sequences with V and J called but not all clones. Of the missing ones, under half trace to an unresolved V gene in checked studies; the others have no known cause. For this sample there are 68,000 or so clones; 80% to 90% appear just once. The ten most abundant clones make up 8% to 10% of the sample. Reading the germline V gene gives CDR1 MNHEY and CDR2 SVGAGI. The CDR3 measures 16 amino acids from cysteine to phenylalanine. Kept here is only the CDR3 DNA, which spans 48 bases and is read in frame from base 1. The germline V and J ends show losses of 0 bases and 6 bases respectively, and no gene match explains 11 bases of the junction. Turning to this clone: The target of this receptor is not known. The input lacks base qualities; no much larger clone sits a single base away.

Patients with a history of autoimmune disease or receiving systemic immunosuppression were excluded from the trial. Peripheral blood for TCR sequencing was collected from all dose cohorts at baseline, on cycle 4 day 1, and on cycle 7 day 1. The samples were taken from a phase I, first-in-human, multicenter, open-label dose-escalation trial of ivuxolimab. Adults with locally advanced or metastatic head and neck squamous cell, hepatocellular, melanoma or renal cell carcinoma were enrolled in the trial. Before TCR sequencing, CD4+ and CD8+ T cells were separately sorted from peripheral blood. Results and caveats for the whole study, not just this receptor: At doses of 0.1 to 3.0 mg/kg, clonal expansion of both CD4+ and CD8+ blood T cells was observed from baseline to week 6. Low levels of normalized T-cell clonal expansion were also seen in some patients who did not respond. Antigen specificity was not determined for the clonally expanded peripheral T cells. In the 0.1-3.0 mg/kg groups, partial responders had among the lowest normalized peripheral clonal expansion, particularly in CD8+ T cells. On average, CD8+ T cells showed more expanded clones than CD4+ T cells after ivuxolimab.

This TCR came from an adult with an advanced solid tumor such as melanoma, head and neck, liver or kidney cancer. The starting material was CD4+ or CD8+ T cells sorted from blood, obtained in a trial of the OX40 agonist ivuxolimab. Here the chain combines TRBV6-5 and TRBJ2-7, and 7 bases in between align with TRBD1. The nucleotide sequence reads TGTGCCAGCAGTTACTCGAGACAGGGCTATGGTGGCGAGCAGTACTTC. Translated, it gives CASSYSRQGYGGEQYF.